This TCR beta chain was found in a study of blood T cell repertoires in COVID-19. The CDR3 consists of 14 residues. Germline CDR1 and CDR2: LNHDA and SQIVND (reference sequence). The ends lost 5 bases at V and 2 bases at J; junction bases unmatched: 6. Per the original data handling: Scientists estimated how many nucleated cells there were by amplifying reference gene primers. Generated by immunoSEQ multiplex PCR, the TCRdb table keeps only in-frame clones and is missing some. D and trimming come from the DNA, and the V and J calls and clone size come from that table. The sample shows fewer than 150,000 clones, around three quarters of them seen only once.

The TCR comes from a human donor in a cohort sampled during active COVID-19. The chain carries TRBV19 and TRBJ2-7; TRBD2 matches at 7 bases. The source material was peripheral blood. For the CDR3, the DNA is TGTGCCAGTAGTGGGGTAGCGGGCCCCTACGAGCAGTACTTC. Protein: CASSGVAGPYEQYF.